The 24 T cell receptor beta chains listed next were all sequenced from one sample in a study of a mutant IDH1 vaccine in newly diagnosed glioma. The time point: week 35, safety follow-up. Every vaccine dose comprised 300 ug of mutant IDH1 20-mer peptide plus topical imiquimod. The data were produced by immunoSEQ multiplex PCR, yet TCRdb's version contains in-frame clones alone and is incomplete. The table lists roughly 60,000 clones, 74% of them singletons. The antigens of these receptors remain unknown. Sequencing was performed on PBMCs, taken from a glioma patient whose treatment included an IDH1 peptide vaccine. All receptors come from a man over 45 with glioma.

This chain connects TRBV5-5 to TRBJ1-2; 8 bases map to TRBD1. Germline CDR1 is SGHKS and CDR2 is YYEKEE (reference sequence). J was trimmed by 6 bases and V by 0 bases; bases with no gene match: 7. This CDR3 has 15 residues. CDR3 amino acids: CASSLGTGRDDGYTF. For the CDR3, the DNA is TGTGCCAGCAGCTTGGGGACAGGGAGGGACGATGGCTACACCTTC. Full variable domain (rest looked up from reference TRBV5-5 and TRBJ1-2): DAGVTQSPTHLIKTRGQQVTLRCSPISGHKSVSWYQQVLGQGPQFIFQYYEKEERGRGNFPDRFSARQFPNYSSELNVNALLLGDSALYLCASSLGTGRDDGYTFGSGTRLTVV.

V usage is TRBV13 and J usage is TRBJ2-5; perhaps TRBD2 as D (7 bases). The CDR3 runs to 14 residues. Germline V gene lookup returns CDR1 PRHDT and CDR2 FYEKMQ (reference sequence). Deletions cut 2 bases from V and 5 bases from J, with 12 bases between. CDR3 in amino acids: CASSLRGAGETQYF. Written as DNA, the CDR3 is TGTGCCAGCAGCTTACGGGGGGCGGGGGAGACCCAGTACTTC.

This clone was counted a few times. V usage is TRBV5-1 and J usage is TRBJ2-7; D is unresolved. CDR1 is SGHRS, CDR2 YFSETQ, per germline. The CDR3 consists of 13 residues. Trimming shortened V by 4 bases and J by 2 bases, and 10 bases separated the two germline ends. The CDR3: CASSPDTAYEQYF. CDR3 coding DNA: TGCGCCAGCAGCCCCGACACAGCCTACGAGCAGTACTTC.

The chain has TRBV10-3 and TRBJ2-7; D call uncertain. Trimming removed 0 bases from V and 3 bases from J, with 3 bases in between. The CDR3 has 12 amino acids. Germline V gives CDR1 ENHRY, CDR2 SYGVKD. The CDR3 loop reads CAISESGYEQYF. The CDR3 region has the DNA TGTGCCATCAGTGAGTCAGGCTACGAGCAGTACTTC.

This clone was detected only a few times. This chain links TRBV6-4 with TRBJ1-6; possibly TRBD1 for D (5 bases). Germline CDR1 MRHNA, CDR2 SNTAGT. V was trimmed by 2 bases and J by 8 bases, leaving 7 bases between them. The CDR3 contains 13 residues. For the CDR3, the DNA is TGTGCCAGCAGTGACACGACAGATTCACCCCTCCACTTT. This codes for CASSDTTDSPLHF.

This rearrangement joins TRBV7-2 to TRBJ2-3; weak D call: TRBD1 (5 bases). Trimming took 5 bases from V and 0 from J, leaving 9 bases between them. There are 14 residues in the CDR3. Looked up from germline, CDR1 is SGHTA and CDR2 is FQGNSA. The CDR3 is CASSARQSTDTQYF. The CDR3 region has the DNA TGTGCCAGCAGCGCCCGACAGAGCACAGATACGCAGTATTTT. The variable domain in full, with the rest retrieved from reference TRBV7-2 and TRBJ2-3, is GAGVSQSPSNKVTEKGKDVELRCDPISGHTALYWYRQSLGQGLEFLIYFQGNSAPDKSGLPSDRFSAERTGGSVSTLTIQRTQQEDSAVYLCASSARQSTDTQYFGPGTRLTVL.

The CDR3 loop is CASSSGTLGANVLTF. The CDR3 coding sequence is TGTGCCAGCAGTTCGGGGACTCTGGGGGCCAACGTCCTGACTTTC. V is TRBV6-5 and J is TRBJ2-6, with D possibly TRBD2 on 6 matching bases. V shed 4 bases and J shed 4 bases, with 11 bases lying between them. CDR3 length equals 15 residues. Germline assignment: CDR1 MNHEY and CDR2 SVGAGI.

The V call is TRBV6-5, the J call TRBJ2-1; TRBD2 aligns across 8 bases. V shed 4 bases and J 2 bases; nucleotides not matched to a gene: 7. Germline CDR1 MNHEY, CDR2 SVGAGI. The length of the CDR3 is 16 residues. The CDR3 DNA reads TGTGCCAGCAGTTCCCCTGGGCGGGGGGCCTACAATGAGCAGTTCTTC. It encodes CASSSPGRGAYNEQFF.

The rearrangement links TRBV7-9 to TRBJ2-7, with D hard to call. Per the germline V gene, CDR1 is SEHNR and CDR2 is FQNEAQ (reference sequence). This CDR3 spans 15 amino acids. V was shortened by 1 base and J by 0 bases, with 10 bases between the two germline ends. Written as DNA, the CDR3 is TGTGCCAGCAGCTTAGGGGGTCGGAGCTCCTACGAGCAGTACTTC. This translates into CASSLGGRSSYEQYF.

For the CDR3, the DNA is TGTGCCAGCAGCCACTTCTCCGAGGATACGCAGTATTTT. Protein sequence: CASSHFSEDTQYF. The chain recombines TRBV14 with TRBJ2-3; the D is unclear. The germline V gene encodes CDR1 SGHDN and CDR2 FVKESK. Trimming left V 3 bases short and J 6 bases short, with 10 bases between. The CDR3 has 13 residues. The full variable domain, with the rest looked up from reference TRBV14 and TRBJ2-3, is EAGVTQFPSHSVIEKGQTVTLRCDPISGHDNLYWYRRVMGKEIKFLLHFVKESKQDESGMPNNRFLAERTGGTYSTLKVQPAELEDSGVYFCASSHFSEDTQYFGPGTRLTVL.

The CDR3 loop is CASRRDSHEQYF. The CDR3 DNA is TGTGCCAGCAGGAGGGATTCCCACGAGCAGTACTTC. The chain uses TRBV6-1 and TRBJ2-7, with D perhaps matching TRBD2 (5 bases). The CDR3 consists of 12 residues. The V end was cut by 6 bases, the J end by 5 bases, with 11 bases between. The germline gives CDR1 MNHNS, CDR2 SASEGT.

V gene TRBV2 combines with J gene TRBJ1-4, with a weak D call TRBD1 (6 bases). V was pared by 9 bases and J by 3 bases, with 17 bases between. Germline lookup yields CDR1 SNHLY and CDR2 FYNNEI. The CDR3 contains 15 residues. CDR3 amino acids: CASEIPGQPNEKLFF. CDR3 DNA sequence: TGTGCCAGTGAGATACCGGGACAACCTAATGAAAAACTGTTTTTT. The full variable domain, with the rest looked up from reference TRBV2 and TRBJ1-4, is EPEVTQTPSHQVTQMGQEVILRCVPISNHLYFYWYRQILGQKVEFLVSFYNNEISEKSEIFDDQFSVERPDGSNFTLKIRSTKLEDSAMYFCASEIPGQPNEKLFFGSGTQLSVL.

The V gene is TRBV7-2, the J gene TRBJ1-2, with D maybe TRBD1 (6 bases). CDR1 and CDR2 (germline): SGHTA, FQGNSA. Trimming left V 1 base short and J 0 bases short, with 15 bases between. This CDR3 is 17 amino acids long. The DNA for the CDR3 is TGTGCCAGCAGCTTAGATGGGGGGGCAGCCGCTAACTATGGCTACACCTTC. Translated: CASSLDGGAAANYGYTF.

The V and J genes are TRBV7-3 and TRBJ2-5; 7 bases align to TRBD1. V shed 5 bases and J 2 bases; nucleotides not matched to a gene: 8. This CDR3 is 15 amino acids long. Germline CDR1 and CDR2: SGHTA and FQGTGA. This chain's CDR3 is CASSPTGQVQETQYF. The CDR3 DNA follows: TGTGCCAGCAGCCCGACCGGACAGGTGCAAGAGACCCAGTACTTC.

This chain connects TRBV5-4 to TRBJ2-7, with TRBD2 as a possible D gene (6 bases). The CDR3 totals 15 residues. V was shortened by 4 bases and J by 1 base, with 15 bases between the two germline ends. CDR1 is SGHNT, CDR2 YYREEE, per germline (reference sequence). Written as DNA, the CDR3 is TGTGCCAGCAGCCCCGGGCCTGGGGGGTCCTACGAGCAGTACTTC. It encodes CASSPGPGGSYEQYF.

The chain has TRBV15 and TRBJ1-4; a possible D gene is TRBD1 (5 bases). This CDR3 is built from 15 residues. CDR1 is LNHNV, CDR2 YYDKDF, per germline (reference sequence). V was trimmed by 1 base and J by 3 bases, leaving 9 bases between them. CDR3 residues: CATSRGTPPNEKLFF. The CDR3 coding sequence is TGTGCCACCAGCAGAGGGACACCGCCTAATGAAAAACTGTTTTTT.

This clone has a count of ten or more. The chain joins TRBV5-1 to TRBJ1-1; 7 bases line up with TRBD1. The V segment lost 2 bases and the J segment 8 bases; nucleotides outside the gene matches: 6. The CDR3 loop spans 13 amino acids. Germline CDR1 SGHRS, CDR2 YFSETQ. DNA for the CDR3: TGCGCCAGCAGCTTAAGGGACAGATGGGAAGCTTTCTTT. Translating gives CASSLRDRWEAFF.

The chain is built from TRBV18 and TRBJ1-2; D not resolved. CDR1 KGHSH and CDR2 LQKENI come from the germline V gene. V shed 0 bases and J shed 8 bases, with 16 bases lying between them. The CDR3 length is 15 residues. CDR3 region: CASSPPRTRPSGYTF. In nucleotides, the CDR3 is TGTGCCAGCTCACCACCGAGGACTCGGCCTAGCGGCTACACCTTC.

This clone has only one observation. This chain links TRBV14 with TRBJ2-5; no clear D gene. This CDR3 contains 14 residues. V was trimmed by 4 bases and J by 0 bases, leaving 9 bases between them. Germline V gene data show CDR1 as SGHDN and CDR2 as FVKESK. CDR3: CASSPSPYQETQYF. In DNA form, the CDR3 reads TGTGCCAGCAGCCCCTCCCCTTACCAAGAGACCCAGTACTTC. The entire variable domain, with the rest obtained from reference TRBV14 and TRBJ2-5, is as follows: EAGVTQFPSHSVIEKGQTVTLRCDPISGHDNLYWYRRVMGKEIKFLLHFVKESKQDESGMPNNRFLAERTGGTYSTLKVQPAELEDSGVYFCASSPSPYQETQYFGPGTRLLVL.

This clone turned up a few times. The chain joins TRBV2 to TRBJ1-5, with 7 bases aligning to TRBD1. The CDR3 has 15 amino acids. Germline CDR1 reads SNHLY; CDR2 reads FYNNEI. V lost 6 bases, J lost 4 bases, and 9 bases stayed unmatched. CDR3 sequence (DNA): TGTGCCAGCAGACAGGAGGGGGCCCTAAATCAGCCCCAGCATTTT. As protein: CASRQEGALNQPQHF.

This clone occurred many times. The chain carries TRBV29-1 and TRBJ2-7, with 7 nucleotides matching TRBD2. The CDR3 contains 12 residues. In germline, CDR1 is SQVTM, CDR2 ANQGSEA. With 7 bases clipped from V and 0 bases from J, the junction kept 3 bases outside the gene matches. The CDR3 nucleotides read TGCAGCGCTAGCGGAAACTCCTACGAGCAGTACTTC. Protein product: CSASGNSYEQYF.

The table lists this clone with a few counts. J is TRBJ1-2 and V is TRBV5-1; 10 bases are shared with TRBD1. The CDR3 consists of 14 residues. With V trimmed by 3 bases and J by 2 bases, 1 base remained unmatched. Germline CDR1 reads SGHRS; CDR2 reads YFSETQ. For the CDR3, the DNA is TGCGCCAGCAGCTCGGGACAGGGGAACTATGGCTACACCTTC. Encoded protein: CASSSGQGNYGYTF.

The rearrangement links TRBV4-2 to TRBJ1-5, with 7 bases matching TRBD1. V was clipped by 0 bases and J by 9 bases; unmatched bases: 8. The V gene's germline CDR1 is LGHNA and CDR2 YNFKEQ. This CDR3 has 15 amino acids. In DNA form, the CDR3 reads TGTGCCAGCAGCCAAGAGGTACAGGGGATAAGGCCCCAGCATTTT. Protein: CASSQEVQGIRPQHF.

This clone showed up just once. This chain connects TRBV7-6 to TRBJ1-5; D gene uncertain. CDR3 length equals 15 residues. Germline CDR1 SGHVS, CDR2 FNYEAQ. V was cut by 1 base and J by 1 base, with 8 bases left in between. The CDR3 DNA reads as TGTGCCAGCAGCTTAGGGGGATACAGCAATCAGCCCCAGCATTTT. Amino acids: CASSLGGYSNQPQHF.